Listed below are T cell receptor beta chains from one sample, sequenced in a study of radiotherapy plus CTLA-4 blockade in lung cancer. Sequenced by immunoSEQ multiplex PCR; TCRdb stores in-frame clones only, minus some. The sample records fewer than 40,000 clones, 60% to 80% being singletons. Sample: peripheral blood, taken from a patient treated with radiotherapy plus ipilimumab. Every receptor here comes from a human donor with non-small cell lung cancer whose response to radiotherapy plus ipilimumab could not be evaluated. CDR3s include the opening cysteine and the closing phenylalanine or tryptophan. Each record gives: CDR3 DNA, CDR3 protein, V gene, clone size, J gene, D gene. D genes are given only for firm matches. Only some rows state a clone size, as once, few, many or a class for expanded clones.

CDR3nt: TGTGCCAGCAGCTCCTGGAGTTCCAATGAGCAGTTCTTC; CDR3aa: CASSSWSSNEQFF; v_gene: TRBV11-2; abundance: .; j_gene: TRBJ2-1; d_gene: .
CDR3nt: TGCAGCGTTGGGGACAGGGTCTACAATGAGCAGTTCTTC; CDR3aa: CSVGDRVYNEQFF; v_gene: TRBV29-1; abundance: .; j_gene: TRBJ2-1; d_gene: TRBD1
CDR3nt: TGTGCCAGCAGAGAAAATAGCGGGAGGGCCGGTAATGAGCAGTTCTTC; CDR3aa: CASRENSGRAGNEQFF; v_gene: TRBV6-1; abundance: .; j_gene: TRBJ2-1; d_gene: TRBD2
CDR3nt: TGTGCCAGCAGTTTTGGGCAGTTTGACAATCAGCCCCAGCATTTT; CDR3aa: CASSFGQFDNQPQHF; v_gene: TRBV27; abundance: .; j_gene: TRBJ1-5; d_gene: .
CDR3nt: TGTGCCACCGTAAAGGGACAGTATACCTACGAGCAGTACTTC; CDR3aa: CATVKGQYTYEQYF; v_gene: TRBV28; abundance: .; j_gene: TRBJ2-7; d_gene: TRBD1
CDR3nt: TGTGCCAGCAGCCCAACTAGCGGGAGGGGGGGAGTGGGGGAGCAGTTCTTC; CDR3aa: CASSPTSGRGGVGEQFF; v_gene: TRBV7-9; abundance: .; j_gene: TRBJ2-1; d_gene: TRBD2
CDR3nt: TGTGCCAGCAGTGACACTAGTGGACTTTATAATTCACCCCTCCACTTT; CDR3aa: CASSDTSGLYNSPLHF; v_gene: TRBV6-1; abundance: .; j_gene: TRBJ1-6; d_gene: .
CDR3nt: TGTGCCAGCAGTTTAACATCATATCAGCCCCAGCATTTT; CDR3aa: CASSLTSYQPQHF; v_gene: TRBV27; abundance: few; j_gene: TRBJ1-5; d_gene: .
CDR3nt: TGCGCCAGCAGCCGGGATGGCGGGAGGGCCGATGAGCAGTTCTTC; CDR3aa: CASSRDGGRADEQFF; v_gene: TRBV5-1; abundance: .; j_gene: TRBJ2-1; d_gene: TRBD2
CDR3nt: TGTGCCAGCAGCTGGCGGCAGGGTGGTCGCACTGAAGCTTTCTTT; CDR3aa: CASSWRQGGRTEAFF; v_gene: TRBV11-2; abundance: .; j_gene: TRBJ1-1; d_gene: .
CDR3nt: TGTGCCAGCTCACCAACTAGCGGGACCGACTCCTACAATGAGCAGTTCTTC; CDR3aa: CASSPTSGTDSYNEQFF; v_gene: TRBV18; abundance: .; j_gene: TRBJ2-1; d_gene: TRBD2
CDR3nt: TGTGCCAGCAGGGTAACAGGGAGCACAGATACGCAGTATTTT; CDR3aa: CASRVTGSTDTQYF; v_gene: TRBV2; abundance: .; j_gene: TRBJ2-3; d_gene: .
CDR3nt: TGTGCCAGCAGTTTAGGGGCCATCGGGGCCAAAAACATTCAGTACTTC; CDR3aa: CASSLGAIGAKNIQYF; v_gene: TRBV28; abundance: .; j_gene: TRBJ2-4; d_gene: .
CDR3nt: TGTGCCAGCAGCTCTAGCGGGATAAACACCGGGGAGCTGTTTTTT; CDR3aa: CASSSSGINTGELFF; v_gene: TRBV7-8; abundance: .; j_gene: TRBJ2-2; d_gene: TRBD2
CDR3nt: TGTGCCAGTAGTAGGTCCAGGGCAGTCAAAAACATTCAGTACTTC; CDR3aa: CASSRSRAVKNIQYF; v_gene: TRBV19; abundance: .; j_gene: TRBJ2-4; d_gene: .
CDR3nt: TGTGCCAGCAGCCACTCCGGGACAGGGACTTCAGCTTTCTTT; CDR3aa: CASSHSGTGTSAFF; v_gene: TRBV11-2; abundance: few; j_gene: TRBJ1-1; d_gene: TRBD1
CDR3nt: TGTGCCAGCAGTCCGTCCCGGGACAGGGTGGGTCAGCCCCAGCATTTT; CDR3aa: CASSPSRDRVGQPQHF; v_gene: TRBV2; abundance: .; j_gene: TRBJ1-5; d_gene: TRBD1
CDR3nt: TGTGCCAGCAGCCCTCCGTCCCGGGAGCAGTACTTC; CDR3aa: CASSPPSREQYF; v_gene: TRBV7-9; abundance: .; j_gene: TRBJ2-7; d_gene: .
CDR3nt: TGTGCCAGCAGTGTGAAAGGACGGGACACCACACGGCCCCAGCATTTT; CDR3aa: CASSVKGRDTTRPQHF; v_gene: TRBV2; abundance: .; j_gene: TRBJ1-5; d_gene: .
CDR3nt: TGTGCCAGCAGTCTAGCAGCGGGAGGTTCCTACGAGCAGTACTTC; CDR3aa: CASSLAAGGSYEQYF; v_gene: TRBV28; abundance: few; j_gene: TRBJ2-7; d_gene: TRBD2
CDR3nt: TGTGCCAGCAGCTCGAGACAGACTGGCCAAGAGACCCAGTACTTC; CDR3aa: CASSSRQTGQETQYF; v_gene: TRBV5-4; abundance: .; j_gene: TRBJ2-5; d_gene: .
CDR3nt: TGTGCCAGCAGCTTGGGTGGGACACCTAATCAGCCCCAGCATTTT; CDR3aa: CASSLGGTPNQPQHF; v_gene: TRBV5-4; abundance: .; j_gene: TRBJ1-5; d_gene: .
CDR3nt: TGCGCCAGCAGTGAGCCTAGCGGGACAGATACGCAGTATTTT; CDR3aa: CASSEPSGTDTQYF; v_gene: TRBV10-2; abundance: few; j_gene: TRBJ2-3; d_gene: TRBD2
CDR3nt: TGCGCCAGCAGCCAGGGGCCGGGGGGCAGGCTAAACTCTGGAAACACCATATATTTT; CDR3aa: CASSQGPGGRLNSGNTIYF; v_gene: TRBV4-1; abundance: few; j_gene: TRBJ1-3; d_gene: .
CDR3nt: TGTGCCAGCAGCCGGGGACAGGGAGTCTACAATGAGCAGTTCTTC; CDR3aa: CASSRGQGVYNEQFF; v_gene: TRBV7-2; abundance: once; j_gene: TRBJ2-1; d_gene: TRBD1
CDR3nt: TGTGCCAGCAGCTCGCGACAGGGAGTAGGTGAAAAACTGTTTTTT; CDR3aa: CASSSRQGVGEKLFF; v_gene: TRBV9; abundance: .; j_gene: TRBJ1-4; d_gene: TRBD1
CDR3nt: TGTGCCAGCAGGGGGAACCGGCGGGATCAGCCCCAGCATTTT; CDR3aa: CASRGNRRDQPQHF; v_gene: TRBV28; abundance: .; j_gene: TRBJ1-5; d_gene: .
CDR3nt: TGTGCCTGGAGTTTTAACAGCGGGCCCTACGAGCAGTACTTC; CDR3aa: CAWSFNSGPYEQYF; v_gene: TRBV30; abundance: .; j_gene: TRBJ2-7; d_gene: .
CDR3nt: TGTGCCACCAGCAGAGGGGGACTAACGGGCACTGAAGCTTTCTTT; CDR3aa: CATSRGGLTGTEAFF; v_gene: TRBV15; abundance: .; j_gene: TRBJ1-1; d_gene: .
CDR3nt: TGTGCCACCTACGGACACGGGAGAATGAACACTGAAGCTTTCTTT; CDR3aa: CATYGHGRMNTEAFF; v_gene: TRBV6-5; abundance: .; j_gene: TRBJ1-1; d_gene: .
CDR3nt: TGTGCCAGCAGCTTGACTAGGAACACCGGGGAGCTGTTTTTT; CDR3aa: CASSLTRNTGELFF; v_gene: TRBV5-6; abundance: .; j_gene: TRBJ2-2; d_gene: .
CDR3nt: TGTGGGGGTGGAGGCACTGAAGCTTTCTTT; CDR3aa: CGGGGTEAFF; v_gene: TRBV7-2; abundance: once; j_gene: TRBJ1-1; d_gene: .
CDR3nt: TGTGCCAGCAGCGGCGGGGACCAGCAGTACTTC; CDR3aa: CASSGGDQQYF; v_gene: TRBV5-4; abundance: .; j_gene: TRBJ2-7; d_gene: .
CDR3nt: TGTGCCAGCAGTTCCTCCGGGACAGACTACGAGCAGTACTTC; CDR3aa: CASSSSGTDYEQYF; v_gene: TRBV27; abundance: few; j_gene: TRBJ2-7; d_gene: TRBD1
CDR3nt: TGCAGCGTCCTGCAGGGGTGGGGTCAGCCCCAGCATTTT; CDR3aa: CSVLQGWGQPQHF; v_gene: TRBV29-1; abundance: once; j_gene: TRBJ1-5; d_gene: .
CDR3nt: TGTGCCAGCAGTTTCTTAAAGCCCCAGGGAATGTATGGCTACACCTTC; CDR3aa: CASSFLKPQGMYGYTF; v_gene: TRBV28; abundance: few; j_gene: TRBJ1-2; d_gene: .
CDR3nt: TGTGCCAGCAGCGTAGAGCCGGGAGTCGGGGATACGCAGTATTTT; CDR3aa: CASSVEPGVGDTQYF; v_gene: TRBV9; abundance: .; j_gene: TRBJ2-3; d_gene: .
CDR3nt: TGTGCCAGCAGTTTAGGGGGTTTGCGGGATCAAAGGGATGAGCAGTTCTTC; CDR3aa: CASSLGGLRDQRDEQFF; v_gene: TRBV28; abundance: .; j_gene: TRBJ2-1; d_gene: .
CDR3nt: TGTGCCAGCACCTCCGGGACATTCTACGAGCAGTACTTC; CDR3aa: CASTSGTFYEQYF; v_gene: TRBV28; abundance: .; j_gene: TRBJ2-7; d_gene: .
CDR3nt: TGTGCCAGCTCAGCATCCGGGACAGGAGCCACCGGGGAGCTGTTTTTT; CDR3aa: CASSASGTGATGELFF; v_gene: TRBV18; abundance: .; j_gene: TRBJ2-2; d_gene: TRBD1
CDR3nt: TGTGCCAGCAGCCACCCGGGACATCTCACTGAAGCTTTCTTT; CDR3aa: CASSHPGHLTEAFF; v_gene: TRBV7-8; abundance: .; j_gene: TRBJ1-1; d_gene: .
CDR3nt: TGCGCCAGCACCCGGACAGGGGGTAAGGCCCAGCAGTTCTTC; CDR3aa: CASTRTGGKAQQFF; v_gene: TRBV5-1; abundance: .; j_gene: TRBJ2-1; d_gene: TRBD1
CDR3nt: TGCGCCAGCAGCTTGGACGCAGGGGGCACTGAAGCTTTCTTT; CDR3aa: CASSLDAGGTEAFF; v_gene: TRBV5-1; abundance: .; j_gene: TRBJ1-1; d_gene: TRBD1
CDR3nt: TGCGCCAGCAGCCCGCAGGCGGGACAAGAGACCCAGTACTTC; CDR3aa: CASSPQAGQETQYF; v_gene: TRBV5-1; abundance: .; j_gene: TRBJ2-5; d_gene: .
CDR3nt: TGCGCCAGCAGCTATTCAGGGCCTGGCGGCTACACCTTC; CDR3aa: CASSYSGPGGYTF; v_gene: TRBV5-1; abundance: .; j_gene: TRBJ1-2; d_gene: .
CDR3nt: TGCGCCAGCAGCTTGACAGGGTTTGGGGAGACCCAGTACTTC; CDR3aa: CASSLTGFGETQYF; v_gene: TRBV5-1; abundance: .; j_gene: TRBJ2-5; d_gene: .
CDR3nt: TGCGCCAGCAGCTTGGAAACGACAGTACCTGGAAACACCATATATTTT; CDR3aa: CASSLETTVPGNTIYF; v_gene: TRBV5-1; abundance: few; j_gene: TRBJ1-3; d_gene: .
CDR3nt: TGTGCCAGCAGCACGGGACAGGCCTACAATGAGCAGTTCTTC; CDR3aa: CASSTGQAYNEQFF; v_gene: TRBV6-1; abundance: .; j_gene: TRBJ2-1; d_gene: TRBD1
CDR3nt: TGTGCCAAACTAAACAGGATGAACACTGAAGCTTTCTTT; CDR3aa: CAKLNRMNTEAFF; v_gene: TRBV6-1; abundance: .; j_gene: TRBJ1-1; d_gene: .
CDR3nt: TGTGCCAGCAGCTACACCCTAGGGGGCCCTGAAGCTTTCTTT; CDR3aa: CASSYTLGGPEAFF; v_gene: TRBV5-5; abundance: .; j_gene: TRBJ1-1; d_gene: TRBD1
CDR3nt: TGTGCCAGCGGACAGGGGGAGGACACTGAAGCTTTCTTT; CDR3aa: CASGQGEDTEAFF; v_gene: TRBV2; abundance: .; j_gene: TRBJ1-1; d_gene: TRBD1
CDR3nt: TGTGCCAGTAGTATAGGTGCGGGAGGCCTGAGCTCCTACAATGAGCAGTTCTTC; CDR3aa: CASSIGAGGLSSYNEQFF; v_gene: TRBV19; abundance: .; j_gene: TRBJ2-1; d_gene: TRBD2
CDR3nt: TGTGCCAGCAGTTATTTTGGCGGGAATGAAAAACTGTTTTTT; CDR3aa: CASSYFGGNEKLFF; v_gene: TRBV6-6; abundance: .; j_gene: TRBJ1-4; d_gene: .
CDR3nt: TGTGCCAGCAGCGACCCAAGCGGGACGGATTATAGCAATCAGCCCCAGCATTTT; CDR3aa: CASSDPSGTDYSNQPQHF; v_gene: TRBV7-2; abundance: few; j_gene: TRBJ1-5; d_gene: .
CDR3nt: TGTGCCAGCAGCCAAAGCCCCGGACTAGCGGGACGATTGCTCGAGCAGTACTTC; CDR3aa: CASSQSPGLAGRLLEQYF; v_gene: TRBV11-2; abundance: few; j_gene: TRBJ2-7; d_gene: TRBD2
CDR3nt: TGTGCCAGCACCAAAGGATTCTCAGGGGCGGCAGATACGCAGTATTTT; CDR3aa: CASTKGFSGAADTQYF; v_gene: TRBV27; abundance: .; j_gene: TRBJ2-3; d_gene: .
CDR3nt: TGTGCCAGTAGCCGGACTAGCGGGAGTGGTGAGCAGTACTTC; CDR3aa: CASSRTSGSGEQYF; v_gene: TRBV19; abundance: .; j_gene: TRBJ2-7; d_gene: TRBD2
CDR3nt: TGTGCCAGCAGCGCCCGACTGTCATCTGGGGCCAACGTCCTGACTTTC; CDR3aa: CASSARLSSGANVLTF; v_gene: TRBV9; abundance: .; j_gene: TRBJ2-6; d_gene: .
CDR3nt: TGTGCCAGCAGTGAGAGGGACATTCGGAACACTGAAGCTTTCTTT; CDR3aa: CASSERDIRNTEAFF; v_gene: TRBV28; abundance: .; j_gene: TRBJ1-1; d_gene: .
CDR3nt: TGTGCCAGTAGCGGGAGGGCCAACAACGAGCAGTACTTC; CDR3aa: CASSGRANNEQYF; v_gene: TRBV2; abundance: .; j_gene: TRBJ2-7; d_gene: TRBD2